The T cell receptor beta chain described here comes from a study of T cell responses to AZD1222 COVID-19 vaccine. Per the germline V gene, CDR1 is KGHSH and CDR2 is LQKENI. The J segment lost 5 bases and the V segment lost 3 bases, leaving 5 bases of the junction unmatched. This CDR3 spans 15 amino acids. Here immunoSEQ multiplex PCR was the method, and the copy in TCRdb shows in-frame clones only, minus some. The data show about 180,000 clones, 80% to 90% seen once. Turning to this clone: Its antigen is still unknown.

Study findings and constraints: Possibly, clonal diversity was underestimated; donors were largely white British and included more females. Baseline seropositivity characterized only a handful of AZD1222 recipients. Spike-specific TCR breadth and depth grew following two AZD1222 doses. Across spike, vaccine-associated CD4 TCRs were found, dominant at 160-218 and 743-854.

This sequence was found in an adult who received the AZD1222 COVID-19 vaccine. The specimen comprised peripheral blood, sampled 28 days after the second AZD1222 dose. The chain uses TRBV18 and TRBJ2-2; TRBD2 matches at 8 bases. This chain's CDR3 is CASSPLLAETGELFF. DNA for the CDR3: TGTGCCAGCTCACCGTTACTAGCGGAAACCGGGGAGCTGTTTTTT.